Shown below are 12 T cell receptor beta chains from a single sample sequenced in a study of blood T cell repertoires in COVID-19. Produced via immunoSEQ multiplex PCR; TCRdb's table is partial and in-frame only. The profile shows a few hundred thousand clones, 85% of them singletons. Sequences were obtained from peripheral blood. Receptors originate from a woman aged 18 to 35 with acute or convalescent COVID-19.

V gene TRBV15 combines with J gene TRBJ1-4, with D perhaps matching TRBD1 (6 bases). V gave up 0 bases and J gave up 8 bases, with 19 bases separating them. Germline CDR1 is LNHNV and CDR2 is YYDKDF (reference sequence). There are 17 residues in the CDR3. The CDR3 DNA reads TGTGCCACCAGCAGAGATCGGTTGGACGCAGGACAGGAAAAACTGTTTTTT. Translating gives CATSRDRLDAGQEKLFF.

The chain uses TRBV18 and TRBJ2-2; 7 positions match TRBD1. Germline V gene lookup returns CDR1 KGHSH and CDR2 LQKENI. This CDR3 has 20 residues. J gave up 0 bases and V 5 bases, and 18 bases lay outside the gene matches. CDR3 DNA sequence: TGTGCCAGCTCATCTCGAGCCGGACAGGTAGTTCTACCGAACACCGGGGAGCTGTTTTTT. Its protein product is CASSSRAGQVVLPNTGELFF.

In this sample, this clone turned up once. The chain links TRBV20-1 to TRBJ2-3; D ambiguous. Germline V lookup: CDR1 DFQATT, CDR2 SNEGSKA (reference sequence). The CDR3 contains 12 residues. Trimming shortened V by 3 bases and J by 6 bases, and 10 bases separated the two germline ends. For the CDR3, the DNA is TGCAGTGCTAGTGTCGGTTTTGATACGCAGTATTTT. It yields the protein CSASVGFDTQYF.

This clone has a single count. The chain employs TRBV23-1 and TRBJ1-2; no clear D gene. TRBV23-1 is an open reading frame whose function is uncertain. The CDR3 length is 14 residues. V lost 0 bases to trimming and J lost 7 bases, with 12 bases between them. CDR3 coding DNA: TGCGCCAGCAGTCAATCGCGTAATTGGTGTGGCTACACCTTC. Translation gives CASSQSRNWCGYTF.

This chain joins TRBV15 and TRBJ1-6, with 9 bases that match TRBD1. In germline, CDR1 is LNHNV, CDR2 YYDKDF (reference sequence). J was trimmed by 0 bases and V by 2 bases; bases with no gene match: 14. This CDR3 spans 21 amino acids. CDR3 amino acids: CATSRPEQRQGVGSYNSPLHF. The CDR3 DNA is TGTGCCACCAGCAGACCCGAGCAAAGACAGGGGGTCGGCTCCTATAATTCACCCCTCCACTTT.

V usage is TRBV20-1 and J usage is TRBJ2-5; 8 bases are a match to TRBD1. After removal of 3 bases from V and 3 bases from J, the junction contained 3 bases not matched to a gene. Germline loops: CDR1 DFQATT, CDR2 SNEGSKA (reference sequence). This CDR3 spans 13 amino acids. CDR3 in amino acids: CSASRTGKETQYF. Here the CDR3 DNA reads TGCAGTGCTAGTCGGACAGGGAAAGAGACCCAGTACTTC.

This CDR3 reads CSVEGLAGDEQYF. DNA for the CDR3: TGCAGCGTTGAAGGACTAGCGGGAGACGAGCAGTACTTC. The V call is TRBV29-1, the J call TRBJ2-7; 12 bases fit TRBD2. Germline CDR1 SQVTM, CDR2 ANQGSEA. With 1 base clipped from V and 5 bases from J, the junction kept 0 bases outside the gene matches. The CDR3 totals 13 residues.

CDR3 DNA: TGTGCCAGCAGCCCCACTCTGGAGGGCCTAGCGGGCGCCGGGGAGCTGTTTTTT. Translating it yields CASSPTLEGLAGAGELFF. This chain connects TRBV13 to TRBJ2-2; 8 bases fit TRBD2. The junction had 17 bases not matched to a gene; V was cut back by 5 bases and J by 6 bases. Germline loops: CDR1 PRHDT, CDR2 FYEKMQ (reference sequence). The CDR3 extends over 18 amino acids.

A word on this clone: Additional DNA sequences in this sample encode the identical CDR3. This rearrangement joins TRBV7-3 to TRBJ1-1; TRBD1 is a possible D gene (6 bases). V lost 4 bases to trimming and J lost 6 bases, with 12 bases between them. Germline CDR1 SGHTA, CDR2 FQGTGA. The CDR3 consists of 13 residues. CDR3 region: CASSSQGEAEAFF. CDR3 nucleotide sequence: TGTGCCAGCAGCTCACAGGGTGAGGCTGAAGCTTTCTTT. Supplemented by reference TRBV7-3 and TRBJ1-1, the full variable domain reads GAGVSQTPSNKVTEKGKYVELRCDPISGHTALYWYRQSLGQGPEFLIYFQGTGAADDSGLPNDRFFAVRPEGSVSTLKIQRTERGDSAVYLCASSSQGEAEAFFGQGTRLTVV.

The chain recombines TRBV19 with TRBJ1-3; TRBD1 is a possible D gene (5 bases). The CDR3 loop spans 15 amino acids. Germline values: CDR1 LNHDA, CDR2 SQIVND (reference sequence). V dropped 4 bases and J dropped 0 bases, with 10 bases sitting between them. CDR3 amino acids: CASSTGTNSGNTIYF. The CDR3 DNA follows: TGTGCCAGTAGTACCGGGACTAACTCTGGAAACACCATATATTTT.

This clone appeared a few times. The chain recombines TRBV5-6 with TRBJ2-7; 8 bases align to TRBD1. The germline gives CDR1 SGHDT, CDR2 YYEEEE. Unmatched junction bases numbered 20, after V lost 3 bases and J lost 9 bases. The CDR3 extends over 17 amino acids. CDR3 coding DNA: TGTGCCAGCAGCTGGACCGATACCAGGACAGGGTCGACAGGGCAGTACTTC. Translated, it gives CASSWTDTRTGSTGQYF.

This rearrangement joins TRBV7-3 to TRBJ2-5; weak D call: TRBD2 (5 bases). The CDR3 totals 13 residues. V dropped 5 bases and J dropped 1 base, with 8 bases sitting between them. The germline V gene encodes CDR1 SGHTA and CDR2 FQGTGA. CDR3 loop: CASSPGVQETQYF. The CDR3 DNA follows: TGTGCCAGCAGCCCCGGGGTCCAAGAGACCCAGTACTTC.